This T cell receptor (beta chain) originates from a study of shared clonotypes between healthy human individuals. In the study overall: CD4 naive and memory got three plates each, CD8 naive two, CD8 memory one. Findings and caveats of the study: About 5% was the fraction of naive CD4 clonotypes found shared across a few donors.

Donors, healthy HIV-negative adults, lacked recent acute infections or vaccinations. Germline lookup yields CDR1 SGHRS and CDR2 YFSETQ. Trimming at V came to 4 bases and at J to 1 base, leaving 5 bases not matched to a gene. This CDR3 is 15 amino acids long. In the case of this clone: Antigen unknown. Distinct nucleotide sequences in the sample also encode this CDR3.

Original methodology: Filtering differed, since immunoSEQ gave only junction sequences and no quality scores. Libraries were prepared by immunoSEQ multiplex PCR; TCRdb keeps only in-frame clonotypes and omits some of them. V, J and clone size reflect that table, while D and trimming were determined from the DNA. The sample lists approximately 1.4 million clones; under 99% were seen once. The chain couples TRBV5-1 to TRBJ2-1; the match to TRBD2 covers 7 bases. The TCR comes from a man aged 30-40 years in good health. Source material: naive CD4+ T cells sorted from blood. Subset of the sample: CD45RA+ positively selected. CDR3 sequence (DNA): TGCGCCAGCAGCCCGGGAGGAGGGTCCTACAATGAGCAGTTCTTC. Translation: CASSPGGGSYNEQFF.